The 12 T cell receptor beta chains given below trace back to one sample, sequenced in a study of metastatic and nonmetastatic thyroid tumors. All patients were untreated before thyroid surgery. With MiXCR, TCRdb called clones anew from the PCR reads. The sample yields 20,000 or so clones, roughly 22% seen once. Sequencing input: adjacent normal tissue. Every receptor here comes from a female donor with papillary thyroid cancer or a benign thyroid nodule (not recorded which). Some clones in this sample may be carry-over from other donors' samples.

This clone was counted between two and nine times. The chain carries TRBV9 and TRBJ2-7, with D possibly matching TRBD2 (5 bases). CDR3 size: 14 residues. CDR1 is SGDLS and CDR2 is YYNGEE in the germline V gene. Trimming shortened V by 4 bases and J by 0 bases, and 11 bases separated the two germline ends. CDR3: CASSLGESSYEQYF. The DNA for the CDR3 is TGTGCCAGCAGCCTTGGGGAGTCCTCCTACGAGCAGTACTTC. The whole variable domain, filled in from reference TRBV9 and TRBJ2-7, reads DSGVTQTPKHLITATGQRVTLRCSPRSGDLSVYWYQQSLDQGLQFLIQYYNGEERAKGNILERFSAQQFPDLHSELNLSSLELGDSALYFCASSLGESSYEQYFGPGTRLTVT.

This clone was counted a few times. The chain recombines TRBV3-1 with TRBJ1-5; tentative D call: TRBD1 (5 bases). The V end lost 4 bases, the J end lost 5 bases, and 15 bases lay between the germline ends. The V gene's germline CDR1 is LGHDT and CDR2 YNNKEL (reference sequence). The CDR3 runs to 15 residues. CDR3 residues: CASSPGRGPHQPQHF. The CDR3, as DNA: TGTGCCAGCAGCCCCGGAAGGGGCCCTCATCAGCCCCAGCATTTT.

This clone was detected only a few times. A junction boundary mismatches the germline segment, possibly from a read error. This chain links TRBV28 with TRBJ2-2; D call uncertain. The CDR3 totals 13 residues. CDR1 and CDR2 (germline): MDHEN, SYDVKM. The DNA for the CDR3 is TGTGCCAGCAGTACAGCGAACGCCGGGGAGCTGTTTTTT. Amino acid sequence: CASSTANAGELFF.

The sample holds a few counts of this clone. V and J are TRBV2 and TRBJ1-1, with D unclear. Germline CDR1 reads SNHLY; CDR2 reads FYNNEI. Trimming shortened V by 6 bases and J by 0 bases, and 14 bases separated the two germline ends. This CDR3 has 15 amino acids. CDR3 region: CASSRQWALNTEAFF. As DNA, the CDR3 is TGTGCCAGCAGCAGGCAGTGGGCCTTGAACACTGAAGCTTTCTTT.

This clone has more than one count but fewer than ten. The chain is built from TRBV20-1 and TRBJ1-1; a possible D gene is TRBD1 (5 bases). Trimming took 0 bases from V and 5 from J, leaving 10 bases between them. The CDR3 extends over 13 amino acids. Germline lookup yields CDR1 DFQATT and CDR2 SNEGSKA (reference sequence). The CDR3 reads CSARDRGETEAFF. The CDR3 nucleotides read TGCAGTGCTAGAGATCGGGGCGAAACTGAAGCTTTCTTT.

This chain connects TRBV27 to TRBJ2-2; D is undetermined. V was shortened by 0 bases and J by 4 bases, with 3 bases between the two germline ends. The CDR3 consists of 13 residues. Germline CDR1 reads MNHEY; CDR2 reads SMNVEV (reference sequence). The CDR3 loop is CASSLSGTGELFF. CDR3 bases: TGTGCCAGCAGTTTATCGGGCACCGGGGAGCTGTTTTTT.

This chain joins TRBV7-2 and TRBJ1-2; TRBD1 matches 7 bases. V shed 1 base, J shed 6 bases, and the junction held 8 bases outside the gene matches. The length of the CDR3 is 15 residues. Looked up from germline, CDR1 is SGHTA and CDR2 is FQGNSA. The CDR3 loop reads CASSLDARGSNGYTF. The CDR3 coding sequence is TGTGCCAGCAGCTTAGACGCCAGGGGGTCGAATGGCTACACCTTC.

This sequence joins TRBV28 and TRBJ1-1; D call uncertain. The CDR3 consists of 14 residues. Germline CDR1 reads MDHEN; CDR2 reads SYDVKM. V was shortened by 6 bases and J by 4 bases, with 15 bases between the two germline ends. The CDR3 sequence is CASSRRREVTEAFF. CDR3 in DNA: TGTGCCAGCAGCCGTAGGAGGGAGGTCACTGAAGCTTTCTTT. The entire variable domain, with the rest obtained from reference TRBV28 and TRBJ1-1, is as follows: DVKVTQSSRYLVKRTGEKVFLECVQDMDHENMFWYRQDPGLGLRLIYFSYDVKMKEKGDIPEGYSVSREKKERFSLILESASTNQTSMYLCASSRRREVTEAFFGQGTRLTVV.

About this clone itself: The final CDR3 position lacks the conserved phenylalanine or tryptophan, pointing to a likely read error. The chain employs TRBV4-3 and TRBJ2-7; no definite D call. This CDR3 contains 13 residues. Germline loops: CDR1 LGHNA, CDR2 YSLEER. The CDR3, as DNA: TGCGCCAGTAGCCCCCGTGGGTCGGGCGAGCAGTACCTC. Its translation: CASSPRGSGEQYL.

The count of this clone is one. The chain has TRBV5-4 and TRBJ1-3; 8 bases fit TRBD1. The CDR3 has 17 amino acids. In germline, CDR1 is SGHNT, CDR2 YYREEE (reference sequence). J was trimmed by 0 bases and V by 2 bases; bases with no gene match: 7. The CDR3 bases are TGTGCCAGCAGCTTCCGACAGGGGCGCTACTCTGGAAACACCATATATTTT. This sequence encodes CASSFRQGRYSGNTIYF.

This CDR3 reads CASSATGLAGITGELFF. The CDR3 region has the DNA TGTGCCAGCAGTGCCACCGGGCTAGCGGGGATTACCGGGGAGCTGTTTTTT. The rearrangement links TRBV6-1 to TRBJ2-2; the match to TRBD2 covers 9 bases. The CDR3 loop spans 17 amino acids. Losses at the gene ends were 4 bases for V and 5 bases for J; bases not matched to a gene: 11. The germline V gene has CDR1 MNHNS and CDR2 SASEGT.

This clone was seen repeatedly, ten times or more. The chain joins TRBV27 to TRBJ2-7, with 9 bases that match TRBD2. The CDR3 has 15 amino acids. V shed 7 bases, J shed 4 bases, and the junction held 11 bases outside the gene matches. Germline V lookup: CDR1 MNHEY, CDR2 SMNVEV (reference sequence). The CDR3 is CASKRSGTSPYEQYF. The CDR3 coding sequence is TGTGCCAGCAAACGTTCCGGGACTAGCCCTTACGAGCAGTACTTC.